This TCR beta chain was captured by sequencing in a study of regulatory T cells in long-lasting Graves disease. This clonotype was detected many times. Sequencing libraries for TCR beta were prepared with iRepertoire HTBI primers and Arm-PCR of CDR3 regions. TCRdb re-derived calls from the multiplex PCR reads in MiXCR, one entry per CDR3 protein. The table records around 500,000 distinct CDR3 sequences, 12% of them present only once. Germline CDR1 is SGHAT and CDR2 is FQNNGV. The V gene lost 4 bases and the J gene lost 2 bases, with 11 bases spanning the gap. This CDR3 spans 14 amino acids. Time point: newly diagnosed GD, antithyroid drugs for less than 3 months. The TCR library used RNA extracted from PBMCs. This sample was also put to use in a study of T cells in Graves' hyperthyroidism and ophthalmopathy.

The J gene is TRBJ1-2, the V gene TRBV11-2, with unresolved D. The clonotype was recovered from a woman aged 30 to 39 with Graves disease. The material was peripheral blood mononuclear cells (PBMCs), obtained at new diagnosis, from a patient treated with antithyroid drugs. The CDR3 coding sequence is TGTGCCAGCAGCTCATCTTCTGCCAACTATGGCTACACCTTC. Translated, it gives CASSSSSANYGYTF.